This TCR beta chain was profiled in a study of CD8+ T cells in alopecia areata. The CDR3 loop spans 15 amino acids. Germline CDR1 PRHDT, CDR2 FYEKMQ (reference sequence). The V segment lost 5 bases and the J segment 0 bases; nucleotides outside the gene matches: 6. The authors extracted RNA and reverse transcribed it into cDNA as the sequencing template. TCRdb keeps only in-frame clones here, not all; method: immunoSEQ multiplex PCR. The repertoire consists of 190,000 or so clones, with 55% to 75% occurring once and the leading ten covering about 5.1%. The treatment was: oral pan-JAK inhibitor, 5-10 mg twice daily.

J is TRBJ1-1 and V is TRBV13; 7 nucleotides line up with TRBD1. This sample comprised CD4+ T cells sorted from blood, obtained at week 24, from a patient treated with tofacitinib. This receptor was identified in a human donor with alopecia areata. This CDR3 is CASSHRGGMNTEAFF. In DNA form, the CDR3 reads TGTGCCAGCAGCCACAGGGGAGGGATGAACACTGAAGCTTTCTTT.